The 25 T cell receptor beta chains reported below all come from one sample, sequenced in a study of early stage breast cancer tumors. Sequencing used immunoSEQ multiplex PCR; TCRdb keeps in-frame clones, though not all of them. This sample yields fewer than 80,000 clones, of which around 80% are seen a single time; approximately 4.5% belongs to the top ten. The sequencing input was blood. The receptor source for this set is a middle-aged person with breast cancer.

This clone came up once. The chain uses TRBV7-9 and TRBJ1-6; D uncertain. Germline CDR1 is SEHNR and CDR2 is FQNEAQ (reference sequence). CDR3 length: 14 residues. V gave up 5 bases and J gave up 8 bases, with 13 bases separating them. The CDR3 nucleotides are TGTGCCAGCAGCCCCCTATGGCAGGATTCACCCCTCCACTTT. This translates into CASSPLWQDSPLHF.

This clone appeared a single time. The rearrangement uses TRBV11-3 and TRBJ2-1, with no clear D. This CDR3 is 13 amino acids long. Trimming stripped 1 base from V and 7 bases from J, with 8 bases between. Per the germline V gene, CDR1 is SGHNT and CDR2 is YENEEA. The CDR3 protein is CASSLVSANEQFF. The CDR3, as DNA: TGTGCCAGCAGCTTAGTGTCAGCTAATGAGCAGTTCTTC.

The CDR3 loop is CASTDRGGGANVLTF. CDR3 DNA sequence: TGTGCCAGTACGGACAGGGGGGGAGGGGCCAACGTCCTGACTTTC. The chain combines TRBV19 with TRBJ2-6, with 10 bases identical to TRBD1. The CDR3 runs to 15 residues. V was pared by 7 bases and J by 4 bases, with 4 bases of the junction left unmatched. Germline lookup yields CDR1 LNHDA and CDR2 SQIVND (reference sequence).

V gene TRBV18 combines with J gene TRBJ1-5; tentatively, D is TRBD1 (6 bases). The CDR3 loop spans 15 amino acids. V was clipped by 2 bases and J by 7 bases, with 15 bases between them. The germline gives CDR1 KGHSH, CDR2 LQKENI. CDR3 coding DNA: TGTGCCAGCTCACCAAGGCAGGGGATAGGACAGCCCCAGCATTTT. The encoded protein is CASSPRQGIGQPQHF.

This clone turned up a few times. The V call is TRBV28, the J call TRBJ2-7; TRBD2 matches 8 bases. V lost 6 bases to trimming and J lost 6 bases; unmatched junction nucleotides: 13. The CDR3 extends over 15 amino acids. Per the germline V gene, CDR1 is MDHEN and CDR2 is SYDVKM. CDR3 in DNA: TGTGCCAGCAGACCGCCCGGGACTAGGGGCCCCGAGCAGTACTTC. This translates into CASRPPGTRGPEQYF.

The chain uses TRBV7-2 and TRBJ1-1, with D perhaps TRBD1 (5 bases). With 3 bases removed from V and 5 bases from J, the gap between germline ends came to 19 bases. The germline V gene encodes CDR1 SGHTA and CDR2 FQGNSA. The CDR3 is 16 amino acids. The CDR3 bases are TGTGCCAGCAGCTTTTGGGGCGCGGGGAAAGGGACTGAAGCTTTCTTT. This gives the protein CASSFWGAGKGTEAFF.

The chain is built from TRBV28 and TRBJ1-2; the D gene is possibly TRBD1 (5 bases). From germline, CDR1 is MDHEN and CDR2 SYDVKM. V lost 11 bases and J 3 bases, leaving 13 bases between the germline ends. The CDR3 has 12 residues. CDR3 sequence reads: CASSQGHYGYTF. The CDR3, as DNA: TGTGCCTCCAGCCAGGGCCACTATGGCTACACCTTC.

This clone has a single count. The chain combines TRBV11-2 with TRBJ2-5; D not certain. The J call is uncertain, as TRBJ2-7 better fits the DNA end. The germline CDR1 and CDR2 sequences are SGHAT and FQNNGV. The CDR3 totals 11 residues. The CDR3 region is CASSGLYEQYF. As DNA, the CDR3 is TGTGCCAGCAGCGGTCTCTACGAGCAGTACTTC.

This clone has a single count. V gene TRBV7-9 combines with J gene TRBJ1-1; the D is unclear. In germline, CDR1 is SEHNR, CDR2 FQNEAQ (reference sequence). This CDR3 has 12 amino acids. The germline V and J ends were trimmed by 8 bases and 1 base, with 8 bases remaining between them. CDR3 in amino acids: CASLLWNTEAFF. CDR3 DNA sequence: TGTGCCAGCCTTTTGTGGAACACTGAAGCTTTCTTT.

This clone occurred a few times. V gene TRBV7-9 combines with J gene TRBJ1-5; TRBD1 aligns across 9 bases. V lost 3 bases, J lost 7 bases, and 7 bases stayed unmatched. The CDR3 spans 15 residues. Germline lookup yields CDR1 SEHNR and CDR2 FQNEAQ (reference sequence). CDR3 DNA sequence: TGTGCCAGCAGCTTTTCGGACAGGGGAAAGCAGCCCCAGCATTTT. Residues: CASSFSDRGKQPQHF.

The chain uses TRBV5-1 and TRBJ2-1, with 8 bases lining up with TRBD1. With 0 bases clipped from V and 7 bases from J, the junction kept 6 bases outside the gene matches. Germline V gene lookup returns CDR1 SGHRS and CDR2 YFSETQ. This CDR3 has 15 amino acids. CDR3 nucleotide sequence: TGCGCCAGCAGCTTGGGTACAGGGGGTAGAAATGAGCAGTTCTTC. Protein: CASSLGTGGRNEQFF. Full variable domain (remainder filled in from reference TRBV5-1 and TRBJ2-1): KAGVTQTPRYLIKTRGQQVTLSCSPISGHRSVSWYQQTPGQGLQFLFEYFSETQRNKGNFPGRFSGRQFSNSRSEMNVSTLELGDSALYLCASSLGTGGRNEQFFGPGTRLTVL.

The rearrangement uses TRBV29-1 and TRBJ2-7; TRBD1 matches at 8 bases. CDR3 length equals 13 residues. Germline assignment: CDR1 SQVTM and CDR2 ANQGSEA. Losses at the gene ends were 7 bases for V and 2 bases for J; bases not matched to a gene: 7. The CDR3 region is CSARTGMPYEQYF. The CDR3 DNA reads as TGCAGCGCTCGGACAGGGATGCCCTACGAGCAGTACTTC.

This rearrangement joins TRBV19 to TRBJ2-1, with D perhaps TRBD2 (6 bases). V was pared by 1 base and J by 2 bases, with 9 bases between. The V gene's germline CDR1 is LNHDA and CDR2 SQIVND (reference sequence). The CDR3 is 15 amino acids. The DNA of the CDR3 is TGTGCCAGTAGTATAGCCGGGAGCCCCTACAATGAGCAGTTCTTC. This encodes CASSIAGSPYNEQFF.

The chain has TRBV19 and TRBJ1-1, with unresolved D. V was pared by 5 bases and J by 1 base, with 8 bases between. Germline V CDR1 and CDR2: LNHDA, SQIVND (reference sequence). This CDR3 contains 13 residues. Written as DNA, the CDR3 is TGTGCCAGTAGTGAAGGAAGGAACACTGAAGCTTTCTTT. Protein sequence: CASSEGRNTEAFF.

The sample holds a few counts of this clone. The chain carries TRBV7-9 and TRBJ1-5; no definite D call. Trimming pared 5 bases from V and 5 bases from J, leaving 10 bases between. The germline V gene encodes CDR1 SEHNR and CDR2 FQNEAQ (reference sequence). The CDR3 totals 13 residues. The CDR3 loop is CASSVGADQPQHF. The DNA of the CDR3 is TGTGCCAGCAGCGTCGGAGCCGATCAGCCCCAGCATTTT.

This chain joins TRBV7-9 and TRBJ1-4; D not certain. CDR3 length equals 13 residues. Germline lookup yields CDR1 SEHNR and CDR2 FQNEAQ (reference sequence). V was shortened by 6 bases and J by 5 bases, with 10 bases between the two germline ends. The CDR3 protein is CASRDGMNEKLFF. CDR3 in DNA: TGTGCCAGCAGGGACGGGATGAATGAAAAACTGTTTTTT. Full variable domain (rest looked up from reference TRBV7-9 and TRBJ1-4): DTGVSQNPRHKITKRGQNVTFRCDPISEHNRLYWYRQTLGQGPEFLTYFQNEAQLEKSRLLSDRFSAERPKGSFSTLEIQRTEQGDSAMYLCASRDGMNEKLFFGSGTQLSVL.

This clone was seen a single time. The rearrangement uses TRBV4-1 and TRBJ2-2, with D hard to call. Trimming pared 0 bases from V and 6 bases from J, leaving 8 bases between. Germline V gene lookup returns CDR1 MGHRA and CDR2 YSYEKL. This CDR3 comprises 14 residues. CDR3 residues: CASSQDEIAGELFF. The CDR3 DNA reads as TGCGCCAGCAGCCAAGATGAAATAGCCGGGGAGCTGTTTTTT.

The V gene is TRBV7-6, the J gene TRBJ1-1; D gene ambiguous. Trimming stripped 5 bases from V and 4 bases from J, with 11 bases between. The germline V gene encodes CDR1 SGHVS and CDR2 FNYEAQ. The CDR3 length is 13 residues. CDR3 sequence (DNA): TGTGCCAGCAGCCGGGAATTGGCCACTGAAGCTTTCTTT. It codes for CASSRELATEAFF.

This clone has a single count. The chain carries TRBV4-1 and TRBJ1-5, with D tentatively TRBD1 (6 bases). The CDR3 is made up of 16 amino acids. V dropped 1 base and J dropped 3 bases, with 13 bases sitting between them. Germline CDR1 and CDR2: MGHRA and YSYEKL. The CDR3 nucleotides are TGCGCCAGCAGCCAAGTGGAACAGGGTTACAATCAGCCCCAGCATTTT. Its protein is CASSQVEQGYNQPQHF.

In DNA form, the CDR3 reads TGTGCCAGCATTTTTAAGGGGCTTGGTGGCTACACCTTC. Translating gives CASIFKGLGGYTF. V and J are TRBV6-1 and TRBJ1-2; D is perhaps TRBD1 (5 bases). Germline CDR1 reads MNHNS; CDR2 reads SASEGT. V dropped 7 bases and J dropped 7 bases, with 16 bases sitting between them. This CDR3 is 13 amino acids long.

This sequence joins TRBV28 and TRBJ1-5; D gene ambiguous. CDR1 and CDR2 (germline): MDHEN, SYDVKM. V gave up 3 bases and J gave up 0 bases, with 3 bases separating them. The CDR3 spans 13 residues. CDR3 bases: TGTGCCAGCAGTTTTAATAGCAATCAGCCCCAGCATTTT. Protein product: CASSFNSNQPQHF. Full variable domain (remainder filled in from reference TRBV28 and TRBJ1-5): DVKVTQSSRYLVKRTGEKVFLECVQDMDHENMFWYRQDPGLGLRLIYFSYDVKMKEKGDIPEGYSVSREKKERFSLILESASTNQTSMYLCASSFNSNQPQHFGDGTRLSIL.

V gene TRBV19 combines with J gene TRBJ1-5; the match to TRBD1 covers 7 bases. Germline CDR1 and CDR2: LNHDA and SQIVND (reference sequence). The CDR3 is made up of 15 amino acids. Losses at the gene ends were 3 bases for V and 3 bases for J; bases not matched to a gene: 5. CDR3 loop: CASSMGQFHNQPQHF. The DNA for the CDR3 is TGTGCCAGTAGTATGGGACAGTTTCACAATCAGCCCCAGCATTTT.

This clone is a singleton in its sample. V gene TRBV2 combines with J gene TRBJ1-1; TRBD1 aligns across 8 bases. The CDR3 has 14 amino acids. Germline assignment: CDR1 SNHLY and CDR2 FYNNEI. Unmatched junction bases numbered 7, after V lost 9 bases and J lost 1 base. The CDR3 protein is CASGRTGRNTEAFF. The CDR3 coding sequence is TGTGCCAGTGGTCGGACAGGGCGGAACACTGAAGCTTTCTTT.

Worth noting for this clone: At one of its ends the junction is not consistent with the germline gene, which may arise from a read error. The rearrangement joins TRBV19 to TRBJ2-2, with 10 bases aligning to TRBD1. This CDR3 spans 15 amino acids. Germline V gene sequence: CDR1 LNHDA, CDR2 SQIVND (reference sequence). CDR3 sequence reads: CASSRQGATTRELFF. CDR3 DNA: TGTGCCAGTAGTCGACAGGGGGCGACCACCAGGGAGCTGTTTTTT.

The genes are TRBV7-3 and TRBJ2-7, with D perhaps TRBD2 (5 bases). The V end lost 1 base, the J end lost 3 bases, and 10 bases lay between the germline ends. The germline gives CDR1 SGHTA, CDR2 FQGTGA. The length of the CDR3 is 14 residues. CDR3 loop: CASSLNGGDYEQYF. DNA for the CDR3: TGTGCCAGCAGCTTAAATGGAGGAGACTACGAGCAGTACTTC.